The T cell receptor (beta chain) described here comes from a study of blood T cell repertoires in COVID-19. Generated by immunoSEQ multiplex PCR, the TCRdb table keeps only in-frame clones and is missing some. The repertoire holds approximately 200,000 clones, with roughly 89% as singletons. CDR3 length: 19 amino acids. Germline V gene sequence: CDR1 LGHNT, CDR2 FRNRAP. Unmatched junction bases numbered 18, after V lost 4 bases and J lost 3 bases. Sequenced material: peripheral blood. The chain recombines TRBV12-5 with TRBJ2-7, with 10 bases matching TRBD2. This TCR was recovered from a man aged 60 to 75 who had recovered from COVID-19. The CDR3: CASGSTTGVAGGWDYEQYF. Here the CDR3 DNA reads TGTGCTAGTGGTTCTACCACGGGGGTAGCGGGGGGTTGGGACTACGAGCAGTACTTC. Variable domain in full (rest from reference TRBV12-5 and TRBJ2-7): DARVTQTPRHKVTEMGQEVTMRCQPILGHNTVFWYRQTMMQGLELLAYFRNRAPLDDSGMPKDRFSAEMPDATLATLKIQPSEPRDSAVYFCASGSTTGVAGGWDYEQYFGPGTRLTVT.